The 32 T cell receptor beta chains in this list originate from one sample, sequenced in a study of PD-1 blockade in classical Hodgkin lymphoma. Repertoires were generated with immunoSEQ multiplex PCR, while TCRdb's copy carries only in-frame clones and drops some. This sample has some 10,000 clones; approximately 71% occur once, and the top ten carry 10%. The patients all showed relapse after autologous stem cell transplantation, while their brentuximab vedotin exposure varied. The sample here was peripheral blood mononuclear cells (PBMCs), taken at baseline. The receptors come from a human donor with classical Hodgkin lymphoma.

The V call is TRBV6-5, the J call TRBJ1-1, with no clear D. CDR1 MNHEY and CDR2 SVGAGI come from the germline V gene. CDR3 length: 15 residues. V lost 2 bases to trimming and J lost 2 bases, with 12 bases between them. CDR3 protein: CASSYNGPGNTEAFF. CDR3 sequence (DNA): TGTGCCAGCAGTTACAACGGGCCGGGAAACACTGAAGCTTTCTTT.

This clone was detected a few times. This chain uses TRBV27 with TRBJ2-5; D tentatively reads TRBD1 or TRBD2 (5 bases each). V lost 8 bases and J 4 bases, leaving 17 bases between the germline ends. This CDR3 has 14 residues. Germline V gene sequence: CDR1 MNHEY, CDR2 SMNVEV (reference sequence). This chain's CDR3 is CASHKWGTPETQYF. The CDR3 DNA follows: TGTGCCAGCCACAAATGGGGGACCCCAGAGACCCAGTACTTC.

The rearrangement joins TRBV4-1 to TRBJ2-3; the match to TRBD2 covers 8 bases. The CDR3 sequence is 17 residues long. Looked up from germline, CDR1 is MGHRA and CDR2 is YSYEKL. V shed 4 bases, J shed 2 bases, and the junction held 11 bases outside the gene matches. CDR3 region: CASSPYTQRGITDTQYF. The CDR3 DNA reads TGCGCCAGCAGCCCGTACACACAGCGGGGGATCACAGATACGCAGTATTTT.

The chain employs TRBV6-1 and TRBJ1-3; D gene unclear. Germline assignment: CDR1 MNHNS and CDR2 SASEGT. CDR3 size: 16 residues. V was pared by 0 bases and J by 7 bases, with 16 bases between. CDR3 in DNA: TGTGCCAGCAGTGAAGCAGTCCGGGAGTCGGGCAACACCATATATTTT. It specifies CASSEAVRESGNTIYF.

This CDR3 is CASQIAGASISTDTQYF. CDR3 in DNA: TGTGCCAGCCAAATAGCGGGGGCCAGTATTAGCACAGATACGCAGTATTTT. This rearrangement joins TRBV21-1 to TRBJ2-3; the table assigns TRBD2, which was not confirmed against the DNA. TRBV21-1 is a listed pseudogene. The CDR3 covers 17 residues.

DNA of the CDR3: TGTGCCAGTAGTATTATCTTTAGCGGGAGGGCGACGCAGTATTTT. Translated, it gives CASSIIFSGRATQYF. The chain couples TRBV19 to TRBJ2-3; 11 nucleotides align to TRBD2. The CDR3 loop spans 15 amino acids. V shed 3 bases, J shed 9 bases, and the junction held 8 bases outside the gene matches. CDR1 and CDR2 (germline): LNHDA, SQIVND (reference sequence).

This clone was counted a single time. The V gene is TRBV5-1, the J gene TRBJ1-1; 8 nucleotides match TRBD1. Germline trimming cut 5 bases from V and 4 bases from J; bases unmatched to any gene: 7. Germline values: CDR1 SGHRS, CDR2 YFSETQ. The CDR3 has 14 residues. The CDR3 DNA is TGCGCCAGCAGGACGGACAGGGAGCGCACTGAAGCTTTCTTT. Residues: CASRTDRERTEAFF.

Only a few counts were recorded for this clone. This chain joins TRBV11-2 and TRBJ1-6; TRBD1 matches at 9 bases. Germline V gene sequence: CDR1 SGHAT, CDR2 FQNNGV. The CDR3 is made up of 16 amino acids. J lost 9 bases, V lost 4 bases, and 10 bases had no gene match. In DNA form, the CDR3 reads TGTGCCAGCAGCTGGGGACAGGGTGGCCCCAGTTCACCCCTCCACTTT. Amino acid sequence: CASSWGQGGPSSPLHF.

The chain carries TRBV19 and TRBJ2-2; D possibly corresponds to TRBD1 (5 bases). This CDR3 has 14 residues. Germline V gene lookup returns CDR1 LNHDA and CDR2 SQIVND (reference sequence). Trimming stripped 4 bases from V and 2 bases from J, with 8 bases between. Written as DNA, the CDR3 is TGTGCCAGTAGTAGTCAGGGAAACACCGGGGAGCTGTTTTTT. Protein: CASSSQGNTGELFF.

V is TRBV28 and J is TRBJ2-7; 12 bases fit TRBD2. Germline CDR1 MDHEN, CDR2 SYDVKM. V was pared by 6 bases and J by 4 bases, with 16 bases of the junction left unmatched. This CDR3 is built from 18 residues. The CDR3 reads CASSLYLGLAGIRYEQYF. The CDR3 bases are TGTGCCAGCAGCCTTTACCTCGGACTAGCGGGAATTCGGTACGAGCAGTACTTC.

The V gene is TRBV5-1, the J gene TRBJ2-3, with D uncertain. The V end lost 1 base, the J end lost 0 bases, and 12 bases lay between the germline ends. This CDR3 has 16 residues. Per the germline V gene, CDR1 is SGHRS and CDR2 is YFSETQ. CDR3 DNA sequence: TGCGCCAGCAGCTTGTTAGGGTATGTTAGCACAGATACGCAGTATTTT. Translated: CASSLLGYVSTDTQYF.

The rearrangement uses TRBV28 and TRBJ1-2, with 10 bases aligning to TRBD1. This CDR3 spans 16 amino acids. The V and J ends lost 4 bases and 3 bases, in that order; junction bases with no gene match: 8. The V gene's germline CDR1 is MDHEN and CDR2 SYDVKM. CDR3 bases: TGTGCCAGCAGTTGGGGGGACAGGGGTGCCCACTATGGCTACACCTTC. Its translation: CASSWGDRGAHYGYTF.

This clone was recorded a few times. The rearrangement uses TRBV5-4 and TRBJ1-1; D is possibly TRBD1 (6 bases). Germline V gene lookup returns CDR1 SGHNT and CDR2 YYREEE (reference sequence). V dropped 4 bases and J dropped 5 bases, with 12 bases sitting between them. The CDR3 covers 13 residues. The CDR3 DNA reads TGTGCCAGCAGCCGAGGGGGGAGGACTGAAGCTTTCTTT. Translated: CASSRGGRTEAFF.

V and J are TRBV7-6 and TRBJ2-3; weak D call: TRBD2 (5 bases). This CDR3 is built from 18 residues. Looked up from germline, CDR1 is SGHVS and CDR2 is FNYEAQ. V shed 2 bases and J shed 0 bases, with 18 bases lying between them. CDR3 sequence (DNA): TGTGCCAGCAGCTTACTTGGAGAGGGCCAATTGAGCACAGATACGCAGTATTTT. Encoded protein: CASSLLGEGQLSTDTQYF.

The CDR3 region has the DNA TGTGCCAGCAGCATCAGGGTTATCTACGAGCAGTACTTC. Encoded protein: CASSIRVIYEQYF. This chain joins TRBV5-5 and TRBJ2-7, with D perhaps TRBD1 (5 bases). The V gene lost 4 bases and the J gene lost 3 bases, with 11 bases spanning the gap. Germline assignment: CDR1 SGHKS and CDR2 YYEKEE (reference sequence). The length of the CDR3 is 13 residues.

The V and J genes are TRBV6-5 and TRBJ1-1; D is uncertain. There are 13 residues in the CDR3. The germline V gene has CDR1 MNHEY and CDR2 SVGAGI. The V end lost 5 bases, the J end lost 6 bases, and 13 bases lay between the germline ends. CDR3 in amino acids: CASSPLTWAEAFF. Written as DNA, the CDR3 is TGTGCCAGCAGTCCGCTCACGTGGGCTGAAGCTTTCTTT.

This clone has only a few counts. This sequence joins TRBV6-5 and TRBJ2-4, with 8 positions matching TRBD1. The germline CDR1 and CDR2 sequences are MNHEY and SVGAGI. This CDR3 spans 15 amino acids. The V segment lost 0 bases and the J segment 8 bases; nucleotides outside the gene matches: 6. The CDR3 sequence is CASSYSTGTGHIQYF. The CDR3 DNA reads TGTGCCAGCAGTTACTCGACGGGGACAGGACACATTCAGTACTTC.

Only a few counts were recorded for this clone. The chain recombines TRBV6-5 with TRBJ1-3, with D unclear. V lost 0 bases to trimming and J lost 2 bases, with 8 bases between them. Germline CDR1 is MNHEY and CDR2 is SVGAGI. The CDR3 is 15 amino acids. The CDR3 DNA is TGTGCCAGCAGTTACTCCGGTAGACCTGGAAACACCATATATTTT. Protein product: CASSYSGRPGNTIYF.

This clone came up a few times. The chain joins TRBV29-1 to TRBJ2-1, with 7 bases fitting TRBD2. The V gene end was trimmed by 0 bases and the J gene end by 7 bases; junction bases not matched to a gene: 9. Germline CDR1 SQVTM, CDR2 ANQGSEA. This CDR3 is 15 amino acids long. CDR3 bases: TGCAGCGTTGAAGATCCATTGCGGGAGCTAAATGAGCAGTTCTTC. Translating gives CSVEDPLRELNEQFF.

The chain has TRBV5-1 and TRBJ2-1; D uncertain. V gave up 4 bases and J gave up 0 bases, with 14 bases separating them. The CDR3 totals 16 residues. CDR1 is SGHRS and CDR2 is YFSETQ in the germline V gene. In nucleotides, the CDR3 is TGCGCCAGCAGCGCCCAACCCCGTTCCTCCTACAATGAGCAGTTCTTC. This encodes CASSAQPRSSYNEQFF.

J is TRBJ2-7 and V is TRBV5-4; weak D call: TRBD2 (6 bases). Trimming stripped 2 bases from V and 2 bases from J, with 8 bases between. This CDR3 region has 13 residues. CDR1 and CDR2 (germline): SGHNT, YYREEE (reference sequence). DNA of the CDR3: TGTGCCAGCAGCTTCGCGGGGACCTACGAGCAGTACTTC. The encoded protein is CASSFAGTYEQYF.

The rearrangement links TRBV10-3 to TRBJ1-4, with a tentative D call TRBD1 (6 bases). CDR3 length equals 14 residues. From germline, CDR1 is ENHRY and CDR2 SYGVKD. Trimming pared 7 bases from V and 6 bases from J, leaving 15 bases between. CDR3 sequence (DNA): TGTGCCATCAAGGACAGCCTGACAGATGAAAAACTGTTTTTT. This translates into CAIKDSLTDEKLFF.

The V and J genes are TRBV5-4 and TRBJ2-1; 9 bases are a match to TRBD2. Trimming removed 3 bases from V and 4 bases from J; junction bases left unmatched: 8. The CDR3 spans 16 residues. Germline loops: CDR1 SGHNT, CDR2 YYREEE (reference sequence). The CDR3 reads CASSSNPAGGYNEQFF. CDR3 coding DNA: TGTGCCAGCAGCTCTAACCCAGCGGGGGGATACAATGAGCAGTTCTTC.

CDR3 in amino acids: CASSLGRGYTF. For the CDR3, the DNA is TGTGCCAGCAGTCTAGGGCGTGGCTACACCTTC. This chain links TRBV7-2 with TRBJ1-2, with D unresolved. V was pared by 6 bases and J by 7 bases, with 9 bases between. CDR1 and CDR2 (germline): SGHTA, FQGNSA. This CDR3 region has 11 residues. Looking up the rest from reference TRBV7-2 and TRBJ1-2 gives the full variable domain: GAGVSQSPSNKVTEKGKDVELRCDPISGHTALYWYRQSLGQGLEFLIYFQGNSAPDKSGLPSDRFSAERTGGSVSTLTIQRTQQEDSAVYLCASSLGRGYTFGSGTRLTVV.

The CDR3 region has the DNA TGTGCCAGTAGTATGGGGGCACATGAAAAACTGTTTTTT. Residues: CASSMGAHEKLFF. The V gene is TRBV19, the J gene TRBJ1-4, with TRBD1 as a possible D gene (6 bases). The V end lost 3 bases, the J end lost 6 bases, and 8 bases lay between the germline ends. The CDR3 extends over 13 amino acids. CDR1 LNHDA and CDR2 SQIVND come from the germline V gene (reference sequence).

CDR3 DNA: TGTGCCAGCAGCGTAGGGGGGAACACTGAAGCTTTCTTT. Its protein product is CASSVGGNTEAFF. The genes are TRBV5-5 and TRBJ1-1, with TRBD1 as a possible D gene (6 bases). Deletions cut 4 bases from V and 1 base from J, with 8 bases between. The CDR3 totals 13 residues. Germline assignment: CDR1 SGHKS and CDR2 YYEKEE (reference sequence).

This rearrangement joins TRBV5-1 to TRBJ2-7; maybe TRBD1 (6 bases). This CDR3 is 13 amino acids long. CDR1 SGHRS and CDR2 YFSETQ come from the germline V gene. The ends were cut back, 2 bases at V and 4 bases at J, with 10 bases in the middle. CDR3 coding DNA: TGCGCCAGCAGCTTTGAGACAGGATACGAGCAGTACTTC. Translated, it gives CASSFETGYEQYF.

In this sample, this clone turned up once. V and J are TRBV10-3 and TRBJ2-1; D gene uncertain. Per germline, CDR1 ENHRY and CDR2 SYGVKD. This CDR3 has 12 residues. V gave up 11 bases and J gave up 8 bases, with 16 bases separating them. The DNA of the CDR3 is TGTGCCGGCGGAGCCTACAGCGATGAGCAGTTCTTC. Amino acid sequence: CAGGAYSDEQFF.

Sample share makes this clone large. The gene calls are TRBV5-8 and TRBJ2-7; 7 bases are shared with TRBD2. Losses at the gene ends were 4 bases for V and 1 base for J; bases not matched to a gene: 8. The germline gives CDR1 SGHTS, CDR2 YDEGEE. This CDR3 spans 15 amino acids. CDR3 amino acids: CASSQGTTYSYEQYF. For the CDR3, the DNA is TGTGCCAGCAGCCAAGGGACTACCTATTCCTACGAGCAGTACTTC. The whole variable domain, filled in from reference TRBV5-8 and TRBJ2-7, reads EAGVTQSPTHLIKTRGQQATLRCSPISGHTSVYWYQQALGLGLQFLLWYDEGEERNRGNFPPRFSGRQFPNYSSELNVNALELEDSALYLCASSQGTTYSYEQYFGPGTRLTVT.

V gene TRBV4-2 combines with J gene TRBJ2-1, with D possibly TRBD2 on 6 matching bases. The CDR3 loop spans 16 amino acids. The V end lost 0 bases, the J end lost 0 bases, and 9 bases lay between the germline ends. Germline CDR1 is LGHNA and CDR2 is YNFKEQ. This CDR3 is CASSQDRRGSYNEQFF. Written as DNA, the CDR3 is TGTGCCAGCAGCCAAGATCGGCGGGGCTCCTACAATGAGCAGTTCTTC.

The gene calls are TRBV2 and TRBJ2-2, with D unresolved. The CDR3 spans 15 residues. Trimming removed 4 bases at V and 5 bases at J, with 14 bases between. Per germline, CDR1 SNHLY and CDR2 FYNNEI. The CDR3 DNA reads as TGTGCCAGCAGTGGGAGTGCCTTAGGAACCGGGGAGCTGTTTTTT. Its protein is CASSGSALGTGELFF.

The chain links TRBV5-8 to TRBJ1-1; maybe TRBD1 (5 bases). This CDR3 is built from 16 residues. Deletions cut 0 bases from V and 3 bases from J, with 15 bases between. CDR1 SGHTS and CDR2 YDEGEE come from the germline V gene. The CDR3 DNA reads TGTGCCAGCAGCTTGGTATTCGGCAGGGAGGACACTGAAGCTTTCTTT. This encodes CASSLVFGREDTEAFF.